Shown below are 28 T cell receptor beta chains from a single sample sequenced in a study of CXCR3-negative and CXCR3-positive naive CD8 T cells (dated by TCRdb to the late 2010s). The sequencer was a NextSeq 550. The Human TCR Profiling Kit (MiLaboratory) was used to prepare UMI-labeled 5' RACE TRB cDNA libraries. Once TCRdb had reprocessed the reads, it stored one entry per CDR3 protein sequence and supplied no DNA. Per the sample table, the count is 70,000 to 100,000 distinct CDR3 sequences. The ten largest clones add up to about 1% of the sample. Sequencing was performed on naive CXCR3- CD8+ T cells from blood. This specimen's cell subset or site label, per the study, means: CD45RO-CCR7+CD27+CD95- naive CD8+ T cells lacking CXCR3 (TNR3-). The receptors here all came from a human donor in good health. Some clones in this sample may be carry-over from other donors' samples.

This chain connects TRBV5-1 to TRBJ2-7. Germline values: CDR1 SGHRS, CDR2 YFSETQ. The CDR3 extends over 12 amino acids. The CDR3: CASPNSVYEQYF.

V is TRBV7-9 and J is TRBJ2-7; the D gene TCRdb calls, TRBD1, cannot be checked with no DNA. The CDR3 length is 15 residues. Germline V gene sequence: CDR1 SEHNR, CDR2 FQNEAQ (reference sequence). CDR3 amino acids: CASSPGGTAVYEQYF.

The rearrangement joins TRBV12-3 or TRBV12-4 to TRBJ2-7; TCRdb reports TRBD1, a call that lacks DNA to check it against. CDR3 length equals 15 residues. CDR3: CASAPQFSGSHEQYF.

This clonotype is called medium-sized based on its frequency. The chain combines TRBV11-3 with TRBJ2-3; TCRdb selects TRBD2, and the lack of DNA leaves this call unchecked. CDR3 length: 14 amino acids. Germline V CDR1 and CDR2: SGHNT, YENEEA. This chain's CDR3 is CASSPADSTDTQYF.

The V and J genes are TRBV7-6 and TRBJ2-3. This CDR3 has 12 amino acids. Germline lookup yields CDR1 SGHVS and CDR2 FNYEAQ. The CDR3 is CASSLDGDTQYF.

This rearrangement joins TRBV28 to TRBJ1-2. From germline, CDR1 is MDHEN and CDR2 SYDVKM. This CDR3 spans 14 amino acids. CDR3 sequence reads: CASSRVGGDYGYTF.

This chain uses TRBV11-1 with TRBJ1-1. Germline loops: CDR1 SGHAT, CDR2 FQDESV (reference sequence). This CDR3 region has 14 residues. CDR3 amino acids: CASSLSERNTEAFF.

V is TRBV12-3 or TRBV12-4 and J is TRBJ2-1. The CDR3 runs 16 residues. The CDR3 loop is CASSSNHLSSYNEQFF.

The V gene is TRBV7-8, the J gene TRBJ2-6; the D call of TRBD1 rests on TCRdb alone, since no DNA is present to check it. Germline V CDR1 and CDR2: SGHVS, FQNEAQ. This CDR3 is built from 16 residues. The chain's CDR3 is CASSFPGGAGANVLTF. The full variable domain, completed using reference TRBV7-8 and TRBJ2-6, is GAGVSQSPRYKVAKRGQDVALRCDPISGHVSLFWYQQALGQGPEFLTYFQNEAQLDKSGLPSDRFFAERPEGSVSTLKIQRTQQEDSAVYLCASSFPGGAGANVLTFGAGSRLTVL.

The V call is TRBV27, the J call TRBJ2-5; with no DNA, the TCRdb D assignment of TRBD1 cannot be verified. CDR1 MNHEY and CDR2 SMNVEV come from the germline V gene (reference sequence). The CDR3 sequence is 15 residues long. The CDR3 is CASSLSGQGLETQYF.

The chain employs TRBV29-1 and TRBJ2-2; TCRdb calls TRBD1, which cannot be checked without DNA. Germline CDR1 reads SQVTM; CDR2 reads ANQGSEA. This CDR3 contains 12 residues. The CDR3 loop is CSATAYTGELFF.

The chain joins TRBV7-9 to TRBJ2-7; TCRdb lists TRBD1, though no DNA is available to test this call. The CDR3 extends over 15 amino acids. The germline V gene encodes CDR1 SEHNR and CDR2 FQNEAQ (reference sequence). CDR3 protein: CASSPRPQGINEQYF.

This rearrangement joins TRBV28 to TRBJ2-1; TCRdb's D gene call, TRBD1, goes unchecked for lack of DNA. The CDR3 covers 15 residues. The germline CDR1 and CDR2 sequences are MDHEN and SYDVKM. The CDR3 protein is CASSIQDLKDNEQFF.

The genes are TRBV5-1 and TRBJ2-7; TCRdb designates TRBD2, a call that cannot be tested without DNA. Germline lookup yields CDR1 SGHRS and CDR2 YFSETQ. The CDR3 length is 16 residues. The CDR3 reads CASSPPASGSFHEQYF. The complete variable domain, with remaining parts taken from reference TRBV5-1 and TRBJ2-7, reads KAGVTQTPRYLIKTRGQQVTLSCSPISGHRSVSWYQQTPGQGLQFLFEYFSETQRNKGNFPGRFSGRQFSNSRSEMNVSTLELGDSALYLCASSPPASGSFHEQYFGPGTRLTVT.

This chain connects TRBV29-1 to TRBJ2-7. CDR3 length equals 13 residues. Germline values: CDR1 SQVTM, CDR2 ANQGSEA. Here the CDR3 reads CSVEGTAAYEQYF.

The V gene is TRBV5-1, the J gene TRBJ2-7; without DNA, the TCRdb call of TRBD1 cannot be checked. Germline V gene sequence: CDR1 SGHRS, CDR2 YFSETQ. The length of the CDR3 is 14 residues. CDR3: CASTGTGGSYEQYF.

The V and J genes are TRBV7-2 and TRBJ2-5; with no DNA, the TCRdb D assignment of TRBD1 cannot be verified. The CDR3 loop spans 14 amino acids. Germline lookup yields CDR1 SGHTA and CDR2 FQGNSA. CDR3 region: CASSLESGGETQYF. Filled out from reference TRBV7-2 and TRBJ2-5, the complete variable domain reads GAGVSQSPSNKVTEKGKDVELRCDPISGHTALYWYRQSLGQGLEFLIYFQGNSAPDKSGLPSDRFSAERTGGSVSTLTIQRTQQEDSAVYLCASSLESGGETQYFGPGTRLLVL.

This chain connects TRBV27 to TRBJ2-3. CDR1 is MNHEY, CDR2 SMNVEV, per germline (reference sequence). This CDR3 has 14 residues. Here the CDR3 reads CASSTLLTTDTQYF.

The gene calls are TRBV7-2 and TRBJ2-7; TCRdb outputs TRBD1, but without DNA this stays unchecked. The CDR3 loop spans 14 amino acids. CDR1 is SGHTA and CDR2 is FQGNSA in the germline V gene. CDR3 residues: CASSLGTEFYEQYF.

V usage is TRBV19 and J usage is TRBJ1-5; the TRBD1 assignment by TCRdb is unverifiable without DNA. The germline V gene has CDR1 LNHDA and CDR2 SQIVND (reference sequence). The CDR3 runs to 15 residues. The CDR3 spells CASTLGRGIDQPQHF.

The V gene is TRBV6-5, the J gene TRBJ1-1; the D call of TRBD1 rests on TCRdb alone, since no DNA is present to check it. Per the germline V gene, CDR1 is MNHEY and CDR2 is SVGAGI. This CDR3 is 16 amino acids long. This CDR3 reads CASSYNRDSIGTEAFF.

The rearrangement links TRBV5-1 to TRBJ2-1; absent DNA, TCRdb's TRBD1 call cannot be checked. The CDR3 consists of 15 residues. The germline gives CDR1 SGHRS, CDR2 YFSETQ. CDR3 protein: CASSLTGESGYEQFF.

CDR3 protein: CSARDLRNQPQHF. The V gene is TRBV20-1, the J gene TRBJ1-5. The CDR3 spans 13 residues. The germline V gene encodes CDR1 DFQATT and CDR2 SNEGSKA (reference sequence).

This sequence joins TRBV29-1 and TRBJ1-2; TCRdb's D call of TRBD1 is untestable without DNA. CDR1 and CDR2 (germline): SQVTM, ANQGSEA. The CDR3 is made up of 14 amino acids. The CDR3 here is CSVEDTGGVYGYTF.

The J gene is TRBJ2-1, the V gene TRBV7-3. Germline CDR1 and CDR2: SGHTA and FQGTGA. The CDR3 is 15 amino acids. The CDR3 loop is CASSLSGSPYNEQFF. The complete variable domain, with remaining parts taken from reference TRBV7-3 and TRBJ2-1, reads GAGVSQTPSNKVTEKGKYVELRCDPISGHTALYWYRQSLGQGPEFLIYFQGTGAADDSGLPNDRFFAVRPEGSVSTLKIQRTERGDSAVYLCASSLSGSPYNEQFFGPGTRLTVL.

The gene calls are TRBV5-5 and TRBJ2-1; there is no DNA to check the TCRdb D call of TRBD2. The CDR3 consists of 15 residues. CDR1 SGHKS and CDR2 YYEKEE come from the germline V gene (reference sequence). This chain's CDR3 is CASSLSAGKYNEQFF.

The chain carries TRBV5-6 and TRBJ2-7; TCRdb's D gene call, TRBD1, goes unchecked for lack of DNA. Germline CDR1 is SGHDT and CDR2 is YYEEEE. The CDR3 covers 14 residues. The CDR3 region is CASSPADRAHEQYF.

This CDR3 reads CASSLAGSDTQYF. The chain has TRBV5-1 and TRBJ2-3. The CDR3 consists of 13 residues. The germline CDR1 and CDR2 sequences are SGHRS and YFSETQ.